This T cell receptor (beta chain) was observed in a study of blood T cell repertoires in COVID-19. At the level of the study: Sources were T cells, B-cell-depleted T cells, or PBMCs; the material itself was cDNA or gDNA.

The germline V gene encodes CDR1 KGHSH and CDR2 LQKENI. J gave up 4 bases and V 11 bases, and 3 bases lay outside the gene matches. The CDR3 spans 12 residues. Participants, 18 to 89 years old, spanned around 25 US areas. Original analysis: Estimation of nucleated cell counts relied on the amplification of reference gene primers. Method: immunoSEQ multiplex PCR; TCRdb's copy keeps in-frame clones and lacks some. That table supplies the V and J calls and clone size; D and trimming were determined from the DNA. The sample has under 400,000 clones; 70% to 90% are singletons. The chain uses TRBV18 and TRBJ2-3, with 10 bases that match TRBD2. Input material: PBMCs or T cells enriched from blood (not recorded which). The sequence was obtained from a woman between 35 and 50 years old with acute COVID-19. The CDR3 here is CAGGTSADTQYF. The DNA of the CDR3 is TGTGCCGGAGGGACTAGCGCAGATACGCAGTATTTT.